Following are 23 T cell receptor beta chains from one sample sequenced in a study of blood T cell repertoires in COVID-19. Profiling relied on immunoSEQ multiplex PCR, and the TCRdb table lists in-frame clones only, not all of them. The repertoire consists of a few hundred thousand clones, with over 75% occurring once and the leading ten covering roughly 4%. Input material: PBMCs or T cells enriched from blood (not recorded which). The source is a woman aged 25 to 39 who had recovered from COVID-19.

The chain recombines TRBV5-1 with TRBJ1-1; perhaps TRBD1 as D (6 bases). Germline CDR1 reads SGHRS; CDR2 reads YFSETQ. The CDR3 covers 14 residues. Between the trimmed V and J ends, which lost 3 bases and 4 bases, there was a span of 13 bases. CDR3 coding DNA: TGCGCCAGCAGCTCACAGGGTAGAGGCACTGAAGCTTTCTTT. It translates to CASSSQGRGTEAFF. The whole variable domain, remainder taken from reference TRBV5-1 and TRBJ1-1, is KAGVTQTPRYLIKTRGQQVTLSCSPISGHRSVSWYQQTPGQGLQFLFEYFSETQRNKGNFPGRFSGRQFSNSRSEMNVSTLELGDSALYLCASSSQGRGTEAFFGQGTRLTVV.

The J gene is TRBJ2-2, the V gene TRBV19; 8 nucleotides align to TRBD2. The CDR3 sequence is 13 residues long. After removal of 6 bases from V and 8 bases from J, the junction contained 5 bases not matched to a gene. Germline-derived CDR1 and CDR2 are LNHDA and SQIVND (reference sequence). CDR3 DNA sequence: TGTGCCAGTAGGCGGGGGGTAACTGGGGAGCTGTTTTTT. Translation gives CASRRGVTGELFF.

The CDR3 DNA sequence: TGCGCCACCACAGAGGGTCGGGGTAGCACCGGGGAGCTGTTTTTT. Residues: CATTEGRGSTGELFF. This chain links TRBV10-1 with TRBJ2-2; TRBD2 might be the D (5 bases). This CDR3 spans 15 amino acids. V dropped 10 bases and J dropped 4 bases, with 19 bases sitting between them. Germline V CDR1 and CDR2: WNHNN, SYGVQD (reference sequence).

The chain employs TRBV29-1 and TRBJ1-1; D might be TRBD1 (5 bases). The CDR3 length is 13 residues. Germline CDR1 and CDR2: SQVTM and ANQGSEA. Trimming pared 5 bases from V and 6 bases from J, leaving 16 bases between. The CDR3 loop reads CSVSHRQIPEAFF. The CDR3 nucleotides read TGCAGCGTTTCCCATCGACAGATACCTGAAGCTTTCTTT. Together with reference TRBV29-1 and TRBJ1-1, the CDR3 gives the full variable domain: SAVISQKPSRDICQRGTSLTIQCQVDSQVTMMFWYRQQPGQSLTLIATANQGSEATYESGFVIDKFPISRPNLTFSTLTVSNMSPEDSSIYLCSVSHRQIPEAFFGQGTRLTVV.

The chain has TRBV4-1 and TRBJ1-2, with 7 bases aligning to TRBD1. This CDR3 comprises 14 residues. Germline V gene sequence: CDR1 MGHRA, CDR2 YSYEKL. After removal of 3 bases from V and 3 bases from J, the junction contained 4 bases not matched to a gene. CDR3 region: CASSHRGVDYGYTF. CDR3 nucleotides: TGCGCCAGCAGCCACAGGGGGGTTGACTATGGCTACACCTTC.

This chain links TRBV6-4 with TRBJ1-1; D gene unclear. The V end lost 3 bases, the J end lost 0 bases, and 5 bases lay between the germline ends. Germline CDR1 is MRHNA and CDR2 is SNTAGT. The CDR3 is 13 residues long. The CDR3 here is CASSESMNTEAFF. The CDR3, as DNA: TGTGCCAGCAGTGAAAGCATGAACACTGAAGCTTTCTTT.

The chain uses TRBV27 and TRBJ2-1; 12 bases agree with TRBD2. V lost 0 bases, J lost 7 bases, and 7 bases stayed unmatched. The CDR3 spans 17 residues. From germline, CDR1 is MNHEY and CDR2 SMNVEV (reference sequence). CDR3 sequence: CASSLSLAGGPTNEQFF. The CDR3 region has the DNA TGTGCCAGCAGTTTATCCCTAGCGGGAGGGCCGACGAATGAGCAGTTCTTC.

This clone came up once. The chain combines TRBV7-9 with TRBJ1-5; no clear D. Germline V gene sequence: CDR1 SEHNR, CDR2 FQNEAQ (reference sequence). The V end lost 1 base, the J end lost 4 bases, and 8 bases lay between the germline ends. This CDR3 is 14 amino acids long. CDR3 loop: CASSLVGFNQPQHF. The DNA of the CDR3 is TGTGCCAGCAGCTTAGTTGGCTTTAATCAGCCCCAGCATTTT.

The chain uses TRBV27 and TRBJ1-5; TRBD1 might be the D (5 bases). CDR1 MNHEY and CDR2 SMNVEV come from the germline V gene (reference sequence). CDR3 length equals 17 residues. V lost 4 bases and J lost 0, with 16 bases in between. As DNA, the CDR3 is TGTGCCAGCAGTTCTACATCGGGACTTATTAGCAATCAGCCCCAGCATTTT. The encoded protein is CASSSTSGLISNQPQHF.

This rearrangement joins TRBV7-9 to TRBJ1-4, with a possible D match to TRBD1 (5 bases). The CDR3 is 14 residues long. V gave up 4 bases and J gave up 2 bases, with 8 bases separating them. Germline V gene data show CDR1 as SEHNR and CDR2 as FQNEAQ (reference sequence). CDR3 region: CASSWAGTNEKLFF. The CDR3, as DNA: TGTGCCAGCAGCTGGGCAGGGACTAATGAAAAACTGTTTTTT.

The chain employs TRBV5-5 and TRBJ2-7; D gene ambiguous. Per the germline V gene, CDR1 is SGHKS and CDR2 is YYEKEE (reference sequence). The CDR3 length is 16 residues. V was trimmed by 1 base and J by 2 bases, leaving 16 bases between them. For the CDR3, the DNA is TGTGCCAGCAGCTTGTTCTCGATGGGCCGCACCTACGAGCAGTACTTC. Translated, it gives CASSLFSMGRTYEQYF.

The chain joins TRBV11-3 to TRBJ2-5, with D maybe TRBD2 (5 bases). The CDR3 extends over 14 amino acids. Germline CDR1 SGHNT, CDR2 YENEEA. V was shortened by 5 bases and J by 5 bases, with 15 bases between the two germline ends. The CDR3 spells CASSPGGPVETQYF. The CDR3 coding sequence is TGTGCCAGCAGCCCCGGCGGGCCGGTGGAGACCCAGTACTTC.

This clone was picked up a small number of times. The chain recombines TRBV28 with TRBJ1-4; the D is unclear. V shed 4 bases and J shed 0 bases, with 6 bases lying between them. Germline V gene sequence: CDR1 MDHEN, CDR2 SYDVKM. The CDR3 covers 14 residues. Written as DNA, the CDR3 is TGTGCCAGCAGTTCGTACTCAACTAATGAAAAACTGTTTTTT. Residues: CASSSYSTNEKLFF.

V gene TRBV6-2 or TRBV6-3 combines with J gene TRBJ1-5, with 9 bases that match TRBD1. Trimming at V came to 2 bases and at J to 2 bases, leaving 4 bases not matched to a gene. Per the germline V gene, CDR1 is MNHEY and CDR2 is SVGEGT. This CDR3 is 16 amino acids long. The CDR3 DNA follows: TGTGCCAGCAGTTACGGACGGACAGGGGGCAATCAGCCCCAGCATTTT. Translation gives CASSYGRTGGNQPQHF.

The V gene is TRBV18, the J gene TRBJ1-1; 9 bases are shared with TRBD1. CDR1 is KGHSH, CDR2 LQKENI, per germline. CDR3 size: 17 residues. The junction had 8 bases not matched to a gene; V was cut back by 3 bases and J by 0 bases. This chain's CDR3 is CASSPGQGLIMNTEAFF. The CDR3 bases are TGTGCCAGCTCACCTGGACAGGGGCTGATAATGAACACTGAAGCTTTCTTT.

The chain couples TRBV19 to TRBJ1-2; a weak D match, TRBD1 (6 bases). CDR3 length: 15 amino acids. Between the trimmed V and J ends, which lost 6 bases and 4 bases, there was a span of 18 bases. From germline, CDR1 is LNHDA and CDR2 SQIVND (reference sequence). DNA for the CDR3: TGTGCCAGTAGCCCCCTAGTAGCAGGGGTCTATGGCTACACCTTC. It translates to CASSPLVAGVYGYTF.

The CDR3 region is CASSGKTGGNTEAFF. Written as DNA, the CDR3 is TGTGCCAGCAGCGGCAAGACAGGGGGGAACACTGAAGCTTTCTTT. The chain links TRBV9 to TRBJ1-1; TRBD1 aligns across 9 bases. CDR3 size: 15 residues. From germline, CDR1 is SGDLS and CDR2 YYNGEE. The V and J ends lost 3 bases and 1 base, in that order; junction bases with no gene match: 4.

This sequence joins TRBV25-1 and TRBJ1-1, with D tentatively TRBD1 (5 bases). V was shortened by 6 bases and J by 1 base, with 12 bases between the two germline ends. CDR3 length: 14 residues. Germline lookup yields CDR1 MGHDK and CDR2 SYGVNS. DNA for the CDR3: TGTGCCAGCAGAATGTTAGGACAGAACACTGAAGCTTTCTTT. Protein sequence: CASRMLGQNTEAFF.

The chain has TRBV6-2 or TRBV6-3 and TRBJ2-7; 7 nucleotides agree with TRBD1. From germline, CDR1 is MNHEY and CDR2 SVGEGT. The CDR3 loop spans 11 amino acids. The trim removed 5 bases at V and 10 bases at J, leaving 5 bases unmatched. The CDR3 is CASSNRDRQYF. CDR3 nucleotide sequence: TGTGCCAGCAGTAACCGGGACAGACAGTACTTC.

The CDR3 protein is CASSLGTGVTNTEAFF. The DNA of the CDR3 is TGTGCCAGCAGCCTAGGGACAGGGGTGACGAACACTGAAGCTTTCTTT. V and J are TRBV7-9 and TRBJ1-1; 10 bases line up with TRBD1. Per germline, CDR1 SEHNR and CDR2 FQNEAQ (reference sequence). Germline trimming cut 5 bases from V and 1 base from J; bases unmatched to any gene: 7. CDR3 length: 16 amino acids.

The chain joins TRBV5-6 to TRBJ1-1; 8 positions agree with TRBD1. CDR1 and CDR2 from the germline V gene are SGHDT and YYEEEE. V trimming: 4 bases; J trimming: 2 bases; junction bases outside the gene matches: 16. This CDR3 has 18 amino acids. The CDR3 reads CASSRDLRDRLPNTEAFF. For the CDR3, the DNA is TGTGCCAGCAGCCGAGACCTCCGGGACAGGCTGCCTAACACTGAAGCTTTCTTT.

The chain is built from TRBV7-7 and TRBJ2-5, with D maybe TRBD2 (6 bases). Germline-derived CDR1 and CDR2 are SSHAT and FNYEAQ (reference sequence). V was shortened by 5 bases and J by 4 bases, with 17 bases between the two germline ends. The CDR3 covers 15 residues. CDR3 protein: CASSPYLGGGETQYF. As DNA, the CDR3 is TGTGCCAGCAGCCCGTACCTCGGGGGTGGAGAGACCCAGTACTTC.

V gene TRBV5-4 combines with J gene TRBJ1-2, with 11 bases that match TRBD1. V shed 0 bases, J shed 6 bases, and the junction held 4 bases outside the gene matches. The CDR3 is made up of 15 amino acids. Germline values: CDR1 SGHNT, CDR2 YYREEE (reference sequence). The CDR3 DNA reads TGTGCCAGCAGCTTGGGCGGGACAGGGGGTAATGGCTACACCTTC. Amino acids: CASSLGGTGGNGYTF. The whole variable domain, filled in from reference TRBV5-4 and TRBJ1-2, reads ETGVTQSPTHLIKTRGQQVTLRCSSQSGHNTVSWYQQALGQGPQFIFQYYREEENGRGNFPPRFSGLQFPNYSSELNVNALELDDSALYLCASSLGGTGGNGYTFGSGTRLTVV.